The rows below give T cell receptor beta chains drawn from one sample of a study of T cell responses to AZD1222 COVID-19 vaccine. The method was immunoSEQ multiplex PCR; TCRdb's version includes in-frame clones alone and lacks a portion of them. The table records roughly 180,000 clones, 90% to 95% of them present only once. The sequencing here drew on peripheral blood, taken on day 0 of AZD1222 vaccination. Receptors were obtained from an adult in good health. The CDR3 runs from the conserved cysteine through the conserved F or W. D genes are given only for firm matches. The listing skips clone size in some rows; elsewhere it reads once, few, many or a size class.

v_gene	d_gene	abundance	j_gene	CDR3nt	CDR3aa
TRBV5-8	.	once	TRBJ1-1	TGTGCCAGCAGCTTGGTGGGGTTGGACACTGAAGCTTTCTTT	CASSLVGLDTEAFF
TRBV23-1	.	.	TRBJ1-2	TGCGCCAGCAGTCAATCCGGGACGAAGTATGGCTACACCTTC	CASSQSGTKYGYTF
TRBV12-5	.	.	TRBJ1-1	TGTGCTAGTGGTTTGGTAGTGGGAGGGGGGAACACTGAAGCTTTCTTT	CASGLVVGGGNTEAFF
TRBV7-9	.	.	TRBJ2-7	TGTGCCAGCAGCCTTACCGGGACCCCGGGCGAGCAGTACTTC	CASSLTGTPGEQYF
TRBV4-3	.	.	TRBJ2-1	TGCGCCAGCAGCCAAACGGGGCAGGGTCCGTACAATGAGCAGTTCTTC	CASSQTGQGPYNEQFF
TRBV4-1	.	.	TRBJ2-1	TGCGCCAGCAGCCAAGATGGTAGGGAAAGCAGATACAATGAGCAGTTCTTC	CASSQDGRESRYNEQFF
TRBV6-2/TRBV6-3	.	.	TRBJ1-5	TGTGCCAGCAGTTTAGGCGTCCGGGGGATTGGCCAGCCCCAGCATTTT	CASSLGVRGIGQPQHF
TRBV11-2	.	.	TRBJ2-7	TGTGCCAGCAGCTTAGACTCCTACGAGCAGTACTTC	CASSLDSYEQYF
TRBV7-8	.	once	TRBJ2-1	TGTGCCAGCAGCTTACGATGGCTCAATGAGCAGTTCTTC	CASSLRWLNEQFF
TRBV4-3	.	.	TRBJ2-7	TGCGCCAGCAGCCAAGACTACGGTCCCTACGAGCAGTACTTC	CASSQDYGPYEQYF
TRBV6-2/TRBV6-3	.	.	TRBJ2-7	TGTGCCAGCAGTGTTAGCGTCGTGTACGAGCAGTACTTC	CASSVSVVYEQYF
TRBV7-2	TRBD2	.	TRBJ2-1	TGTGCCAGCAGCTTAGCGGGAGGGTGGAGCTCCTACAATGAGCAGTTCTTC	CASSLAGGWSSYNEQFF
TRBV5-1	.	.	TRBJ1-2	TGCGCCAGCAGTGAGGACTATGGCTACACCTTC	CASSEDYGYTF
TRBV10-1	.	.	TRBJ1-1	TGCGCCAGCAGTGAGTTTGGTACTAACACTGAAGCTTTCTTT	CASSEFGTNTEAFF
TRBV4-1	.	once	TRBJ2-7	TGCGCCAGCGGTCAGGCCTACGAGCAGTACTTC	CASGQAYEQYF
TRBV6-6	.	once	TRBJ1-2	TGTGCCAGCAACCGTCCGGATGGCTACACCTTC	CASNRPDGYTF
TRBV18	.	.	TRBJ1-5	TGTGCCAGCTCACCACCGGACCAGGGTTCCAATCAGCCCCAGCATTTT	CASSPPDQGSNQPQHF
TRBV18	TRBD1	.	TRBJ2-3	TGTGCCAGCTCACCGGTGGGACAGGGGTCAGATACGCAGTATTTT	CASSPVGQGSDTQYF
TRBV19	.	few	TRBJ1-5	TGTGCCAGTAGTATAGGGGAATTTAGCAATCAGCCCCAGCATTTT	CASSIGEFSNQPQHF
TRBV2	.	.	TRBJ2-1	TGTGCCGGAGTCCCATTGAGCGATGAGCAGTTCTTC	CAGVPLSDEQFF
TRBV27	.	.	TRBJ1-4	TGTGCCAGCAGTGGCCCGGCCGGGGTTGAAAAACTGTTTTTT	CASSGPAGVEKLFF
TRBV7-2	.	.	TRBJ1-6	TGTGCCAGCAGCTTATGGCGGAACCGGGATTCACCCCTCCACTTT	CASSLWRNRDSPLHF
TRBV27	.	once	TRBJ2-2	TGTGCCAGCACCTTAGGGGAAATGAGCGGGGAGCTGTTTTTT	CASTLGEMSGELFF
TRBV19	TRBD2	once	TRBJ2-7	TGTGCCAGTAGTTTGGTAGCGGGCGCGAGTTTGGCCTACGAGCAGTACTTC	CASSLVAGASLAYEQYF
TRBV5-1	.	.	TRBJ1-1	TGCGCCAGCAGCCGAGACGTGAACACTGAAGCTTTCTTT	CASSRDVNTEAFF
TRBV7-8	.	.	TRBJ1-2	TGTGCCAGCAGCTTAGGCCAAACCGCGTCGAAGGGCTACACCTTC	CASSLGQTASKGYTF
TRBV6-2/TRBV6-3	.	.	TRBJ1-1	TGTGCCAGCAGTTACCTGACCGAAGCTTTCTTT	CASSYLTEAFF
TRBV6-2/TRBV6-3	TRBD1	.	TRBJ1-5	TGTGCCAGCAGTGACCTGACAGGGGTTGGGAGTCAGCCCCAGCATTTT	CASSDLTGVGSQPQHF
TRBV28	.	once	TRBJ1-1	TGTGCCAGTCTGGCCACTGAAGCTTTCTTT	CASLATEAFF
TRBV7-2	.	once	TRBJ2-7	TGTGCCAGCAGCACACTAGTAGGCTCCTACGAGCAGTACTTC	CASSTLVGSYEQYF
TRBV28	.	.	TRBJ1-6	TGTGCCAGCAGTCAAGGTTCACCCCTCCACTTT	CASSQGSPLHF
TRBV19	TRBD1	.	TRBJ1-3	TGTGCCAGTAGTACGACAGGGGCCGCCACCATATATTTT	CASSTTGAATIYF
TRBV7-9	TRBD1	.	TRBJ2-5	TGTGCCAGCAGCTTAGAAGGCCGACAGGGGGCCCAAGAGACCCAGTACTTC	CASSLEGRQGAQETQYF
TRBV4-3	.	once	TRBJ2-5	TGCGCCAGCAGCTCAATACCGGGACCCGAAGAGACCCAGTACTTC	CASSSIPGPEETQYF
TRBV7-3	.	.	TRBJ2-7	TGTGCCAGCAGCTTAGGTGCGGCAGGGACCTACGAGCAGTACTTC	CASSLGAAGTYEQYF
TRBV4-3	.	.	TRBJ1-1	TGCGCCAGCAGCCAAGGGCTATTGAACACTGAAGCTTTCTTT	CASSQGLLNTEAFF
TRBV28	TRBD1	.	TRBJ2-7	TGTGCCAGCAGTTGGGGGACAGGGGGAATCTACGAGCAGTACTTC	CASSWGTGGIYEQYF
TRBV5-6	TRBD1	.	TRBJ1-2	TGTGCCAGCAGCTCTGTCTTCGGGACAGGGGACTATGGCTACACCTTC	CASSSVFGTGDYGYTF
TRBV7-9	.	.	TRBJ1-2	TGTGCCAGCAGCTTAGGAGACCTCTGGGGTGGCTACACCTTC	CASSLGDLWGGYTF
TRBV6-6	TRBD2	.	TRBJ2-7	TGTGCCAGCAGTCCCACCGGACTAGCGAACAACCTCTACGAGCAGTACTTC	CASSPTGLANNLYEQYF
TRBV27	TRBD1	.	TRBJ1-2	TGTGCCAGCAGTCCCCGGGAGGGGGCGTTCCGAAGCTATGGCTACACCTTC	CASSPREGAFRSYGYTF
TRBV28	.	.	TRBJ1-4	TGTGCCAGCAGGTTAAGTCCAACTAATGAAAAACTGTTTTTT	CASRLSPTNEKLFF
TRBV2	.	.	TRBJ2-6	TGTGCCAGCATCAGGGCTGGGGCCAACGTCCTGACTTTC	CASIRAGANVLTF
TRBV28	TRBD2	once	TRBJ2-7	TGTGCCAGCAGGTGGGGACTAGCGGGAGACTACGAGCAGTACTTC	CASRWGLAGDYEQYF
TRBV19	.	few	TRBJ1-1	TGTGCCAGTAGTATGGTTCCCTCAGGGGACACTGAAGCTTTCTTT	CASSMVPSGDTEAFF
TRBV6-5	.	once	TRBJ2-3	TGTGCCAGCAGTTCCTCCGGGACTAGCACAGATACGCAGTATTTT	CASSSSGTSTDTQYF
TRBV19	TRBD1	.	TRBJ1-1	TGTGCCAGTACCGATGCCCGGGGGACAGGGACTGAAGCTTTCTTT	CASTDARGTGTEAFF
TRBV27	TRBD2	.	TRBJ2-3	TGTGCCAGCAGTTTGGCGGGGGTTATGGGCACAGATACGCAGTATTTT	CASSLAGVMGTDTQYF